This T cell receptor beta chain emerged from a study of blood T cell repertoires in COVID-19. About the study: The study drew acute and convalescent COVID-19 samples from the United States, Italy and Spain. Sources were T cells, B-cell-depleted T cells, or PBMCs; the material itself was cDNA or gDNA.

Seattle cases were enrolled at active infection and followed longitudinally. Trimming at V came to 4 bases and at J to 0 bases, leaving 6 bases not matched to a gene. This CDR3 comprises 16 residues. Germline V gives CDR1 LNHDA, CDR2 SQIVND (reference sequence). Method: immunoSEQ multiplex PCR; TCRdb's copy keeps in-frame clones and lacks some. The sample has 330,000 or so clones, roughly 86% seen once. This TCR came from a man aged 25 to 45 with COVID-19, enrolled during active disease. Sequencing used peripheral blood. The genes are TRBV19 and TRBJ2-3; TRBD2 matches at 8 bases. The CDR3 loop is CASSTRLASSTDTQYF. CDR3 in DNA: TGTGCCAGTAGTACCCGACTAGCGTCTAGCACAGATACGCAGTATTTT.